This T cell receptor (beta chain) was captured in a study of T cells in Graves' hyperthyroidism and ophthalmopathy. Study-wide context: At initial diagnosis, before any treatment had begun, peripheral blood was obtained.

Amplification targeted TCR beta CDR3 regions from RNA transcripts. First-round RT-PCR with HTBI primers amplified the TCR CDR3 region. TCRdb re-called the multiplex PCR reads with MiXCR, one entry per CDR3 protein. The sample has 450,000 to 650,000 distinct CDR3 sequences; about 14% are singletons. Patients showing uncontrolled infection, other autoimmune disease, pregnancy or lactation were ineligible. For the diagnoses, clinical symptoms, serum thyroxine and TRAb, thyroid ultrasound and orbital computed tomography were used. This clonotype was seen a few times. Trimming removed 5 bases from V and 15 bases from J, with 20 bases in between. Germline V CDR1 and CDR2: MNHNS, SASEGT. CDR3 length equals 13 residues.

The chain has TRBV6-1 and TRBJ2-1; tentatively, D is TRBD2 (6 bases). Sample: blood. This clonotype was sampled from a woman between 18 and 30 years old with Graves' ophthalmopathy. This CDR3 is CASSSPSGRGWFF. DNA of the CDR3: TGTGCCAGCAGTTCCCCCTCCGGGAGAGGTTGGTTCTTC.